Given below is one TCR beta chain in context. This entry is derived from a study of blood T cell repertoires in COVID-19. Measured with immunoSEQ multiplex PCR; TCRdb has only the in-frame clones, and not every one. The sample yields fewer than 250,000 clones, 86% seen once. Germline-derived CDR1 and CDR2 are GTSNPN and SVGIG (reference sequence). CDR3 size: 15 residues. Deletions cut 2 bases from V and 2 bases from J, with 15 bases between. The TCR originated in a woman between 45 and 60 years old with acute or convalescent COVID-19. The sample was peripheral blood. J is TRBJ1-1 and V is TRBV30; no firm D call. The CDR3 here is CAWSSWFPTNTEAFF. The CDR3 region has the DNA TGTGCCTGGAGTAGTTGGTTCCCGACTAACACTGAAGCTTTCTTT.